One T cell receptor (beta chain) is described in this entry. This sample stems from a study of regulatory T cells in long-lasting Graves disease. Arm-PCR of CDR3 regions and iRepertoire HTBI primers were used to build TCR beta libraries. TCRdb reprocessed the multiplex PCR reads via MiXCR and lists one record per CDR3 protein. The table records 300,000 to 500,000 distinct CDR3 sequences, around 20% of them present only once. Time point of the sample: persistent/refractory GD, antithyroid drugs over 5 years with positive TRAb. Preparation of the TCR library used RNA extracted from PBMCs. Enrollment of patients was through an endocrinology department in Xi'an, China. The sample in question was peripheral blood mononuclear cells (PBMCs), obtained when the disease was refractory, from a patient treated with antithyroid drugs. The receptor comes from a female donor with Graves disease.

The DNA for the CDR3 is TGCGCCAGCAGCCAAGATGAGGGAGAGGCTGAGACCCAGTACTTC. Its protein is CASSQDEGEAETQYF. The V call is TRBV4-1, the J call TRBJ2-5; TRBD2 is a possible D gene (5 bases). The germline gives CDR1 MGHRA, CDR2 YSYEKL. CDR3 size: 15 residues. The V and J ends lost 0 bases and 5 bases respectively, with 13 bases between them.